This TCR beta chain originates from a study of blood T cell repertoires in COVID-19. Study in general: Sites in the United States, Italy and Spain provided acute and convalescent COVID-19 samples.

CDR1 and CDR2 (germline): MDHEN, SYDVKM. There are 16 residues in the CDR3. V was clipped by 6 bases and J by 3 bases, with 20 bases between them. Participant-given clinical history determined each cohort assignment. This table comes from immunoSEQ multiplex PCR, and its TCRdb copy is limited to in-frame clones, with some not included. The repertoire holds 400,000 or so clones, with less than 95% as singletons. Sequenced: PBMCs or T cells enriched from blood (not recorded which). This TCR was sampled from a man younger than 35 who had recovered from COVID-19. This rearrangement joins TRBV28 to TRBJ1-1; D perhaps matches TRBD1 (6 bases). The CDR3 reads CASRPYLQGQDTEAFF. The CDR3 coding sequence is TGTGCCAGCAGGCCTTATTTACAGGGTCAGGACACTGAAGCTTTCTTT.